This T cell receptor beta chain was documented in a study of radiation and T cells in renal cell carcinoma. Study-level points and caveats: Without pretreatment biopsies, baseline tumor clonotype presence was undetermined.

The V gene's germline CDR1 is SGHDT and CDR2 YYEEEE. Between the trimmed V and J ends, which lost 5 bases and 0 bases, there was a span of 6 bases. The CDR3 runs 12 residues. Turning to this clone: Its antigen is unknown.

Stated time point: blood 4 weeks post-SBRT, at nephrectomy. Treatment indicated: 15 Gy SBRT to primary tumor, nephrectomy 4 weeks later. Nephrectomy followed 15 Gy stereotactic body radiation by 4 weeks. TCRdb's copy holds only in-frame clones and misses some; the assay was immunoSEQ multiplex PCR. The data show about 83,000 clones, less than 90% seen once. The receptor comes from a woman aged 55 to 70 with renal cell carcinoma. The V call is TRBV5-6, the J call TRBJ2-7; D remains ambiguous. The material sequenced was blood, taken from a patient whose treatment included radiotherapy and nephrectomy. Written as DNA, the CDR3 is TGTGCCAGCAGTTGGACCTCCTACGAGCAGTACTTC. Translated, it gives CASSWTSYEQYF. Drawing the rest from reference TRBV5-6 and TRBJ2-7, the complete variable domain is DAGVTQSPTHLIKTRGQQVTLRCSPKSGHDTVSWYQQALGQGPQFIFQYYEEEERQRGNFPDRFSGHQFPNYSSELNVNALLLGDSALYLCASSWTSYEQYFGPGTRLTVT.